This is a list of T cell receptor beta chains from one sample in a study of PD-1 blockade in classical Hodgkin lymphoma. Data came from immunoSEQ multiplex PCR; TCRdb stores just in-frame clones and leaves some out. The sample has about 46,000 clones, around 70% seen once; the top ten hold roughly 11%. Material: peripheral blood mononuclear cells (PBMCs), obtained at baseline. The receptors stem from a human donor with classical Hodgkin lymphoma. Both conserved end residues are trimmed from each CDR3. Fields, in order: D gene, V gene, CDR3 protein. The D gene is left open where the match is weak.

D: .; V: TRBV5-1; CDR3: ASSLWTGNTEAF
D: .; V: TRBV10-2; CDR3: ASRDSGNTEAF
D: .; V: TRBV28; CDR3: ASSLVGPRSYNEQF
D: TRBD2; V: TRBV30; CDR3: AYSGPNQNEQF
D: .; V: TRBV6-5; CDR3: APKGGGGNTIY
D: .; V: TRBV11-2; CDR3: ASSLARGSLGNSPLH
D: TRBD1; V: TRBV28; CDR3: ATRTGVSSGNTIY
D: TRBD1; V: TRBV27; CDR3: VRGGNRLGGQGIGWTTGQY
D: .; V: TRBV6-1; CDR3: ASRRDYGYT
D: TRBD2; V: TRBV2; CDR3: ASSSGTSEYTDTQY
D: .; V: TRBV2; CDR3: ASSVGAYEKLF
D: TRBD1; V: TRBV30; CDR3: AWSITGTGSEKLF
D: .; V: TRBV27; CDR3: ASSFSAPGHNQPQH
D: TRBD1; V: TRBV5-1; CDR3: ASSLSTGWNTEAF
D: .; V: TRBV29-1; CDR3: SVEAPPGGHYEQY
D: .; V: TRBV6-1; CDR3: ASSVTVMNTEAF
D: TRBD1; V: TRBV10-3; CDR3: AISESRTGDYGYT
D: .; V: TRBV5-1; CDR3: ASSPNVGGSNTEAF
D: TRBD1; V: TRBV28; CDR3: ASSLTGDTGELF
D: TRBD1; V: TRBV25-1; CDR3: ASRKTGGPNTEAF
D: TRBD1; V: TRBV11-2; CDR3: ASSLQGQGAFNYGYT
D: .; V: TRBV2; CDR3: ASSDRESSYEQY
D: TRBD2; V: TRBV2; CDR3: ASSEGAGATYEQY
D: TRBD1; V: TRBV28; CDR3: ASSFRDSGRYGYT
D: .; V: TRBV28; CDR3: ASIRSYRVLTSYNEQF
D: .; V: TRBV21-1; CDR3: ASSKDTRGGYEQY
D: .; V: TRBV4-1; CDR3: ASSQAGDGSPLH
D: .; V: TRBV2; CDR3: ASSEWGTGAPDTQY
D: .; V: TRBV11-3; CDR3: ASSLDQRVGTEAF
D: TRBD1; V: TRBV7-9; CDR3: ASSASGQGEDAGYT
D: .; V: TRBV9; CDR3: ASSARLGADTQY
D: .; V: TRBV11-2; CDR3: ASSLVESTEAF
D: .; V: TRBV12-5; CDR3: ASGLVPGCY
D: .; V: TRBV28; CDR3: ASGQTSTEAF
D: .; V: TRBV19; CDR3: ASSVRDATDGYT
D: .; V: TRBV5-6; CDR3: ASSLEDGEKLF
D: TRBD1; V: TRBV6-5; CDR3: ASSFRTGDGYT
D: .; V: TRBV6-1; CDR3: ASSAGMNTEAF
D: .; V: TRBV10-2; CDR3: AGAPTWSSYNEQF
D: .; V: TRBV2; CDR3: ASIFQGNTEAF